This T cell receptor (beta chain) was captured by sequencing in a study of cytomegalovirus exposure and HLA in healthy donors. Primers included in the PCR were 60 Vbeta and 13 Jbeta primers. The protocol was immunoSEQ multiplex PCR, while the TCRdb copy is restricted to in-frame clones and leaves out a portion. This sample has 150,000 to 200,000 clones, with approximately 85% found just once. The CDR3 runs 16 residues. Germline-derived CDR1 and CDR2 are SGHNT and YYREEE (reference sequence). The V segment lost 4 bases and the J segment 1 base; nucleotides outside the gene matches: 6. Material: PBMCs. The clonotype was recovered from a man younger than 35 in good health and CMV-seronegative. This rearrangement joins TRBV5-4 to TRBJ2-2, with TRBD1 identical over 8 bases. This CDR3 is CASSGKTGGNTGELFF. CDR3 DNA: TGTGCCAGCAGCGGAAAAACAGGGGGGAACACCGGGGAGCTGTTTTTT.